What follows are 5 T cell receptor beta chains derived from one specimen sequenced in a study of shared T cell receptors in the human thymus. Here immunoSEQ multiplex PCR was the method, and the copy in TCRdb shows in-frame clones only, minus some. Of more than 550,000 clones listed, about 87% were seen once; the top ten hold about 0.0094%. The same sample was also used in a study of human thymus T cells.

The sequencing sample was made of thymocytes. All receptors come from a boy under two years old with a congenital heart defect.

The chain uses TRBV7-2 and TRBJ2-2; D gene ambiguous. The CDR3 runs to 11 residues. The V gene lost 2 bases and the J gene lost 7 bases, with 2 bases spanning the gap. Looked up from germline, CDR1 is SGHTA and CDR2 is FQGNSA. The CDR3 reads CASSLHGELFF. The CDR3 region has the DNA TGTGCCAGCAGCTTACACGGGGAGCTGTTTTTT.

J is TRBJ2-3 and V is TRBV5-1; D perhaps matches TRBD2 (6 bases). V lost 0 bases and J lost 2, with 7 bases in between. Germline CDR1 is SGHRS and CDR2 is YFSETQ. The CDR3 is 14 amino acids. CDR3: CASSLGGVTDTQYF. DNA for the CDR3: TGCGCCAGCAGCTTGGGGGGGGTCACAGATACGCAGTATTTT.

The rearrangement joins TRBV30 to TRBJ1-2; no clear D gene. The germline V gene has CDR1 GTSNPN and CDR2 SVGIG (reference sequence). V was pared by 0 bases and J by 0 bases, with 11 bases between. The CDR3 is made up of 15 amino acids. The CDR3 here is CAWSVAESANYGYTF. The CDR3 DNA is TGTGCCTGGAGTGTAGCGGAGTCCGCTAACTATGGCTACACCTTC.

The chain carries TRBV21-1 and TRBJ1-4; TRBD1 is the table's D call, not checked against the DNA. TRBV21-1 is tagged as a pseudogene. The CDR3 is made up of 15 amino acids. The CDR3 bases are TGTGCCAGCAGCAAGGGGGACAGGGGCGATGAAAAACTGTTTTTT. Translation gives CASSKGDRGDEKLFF.

The chain couples TRBV5-1 to TRBJ1-2; TRBD1 aligns across 7 bases. This CDR3 contains 15 residues. Germline assignment: CDR1 SGHRS and CDR2 YFSETQ. V lost 0 bases and J lost 2; bases outside the gene matches: 4. The CDR3: CASSLGDSLNYGYTF. The CDR3 bases are TGCGCCAGCAGCTTGGGGGACAGTCTCAACTATGGCTACACCTTC.